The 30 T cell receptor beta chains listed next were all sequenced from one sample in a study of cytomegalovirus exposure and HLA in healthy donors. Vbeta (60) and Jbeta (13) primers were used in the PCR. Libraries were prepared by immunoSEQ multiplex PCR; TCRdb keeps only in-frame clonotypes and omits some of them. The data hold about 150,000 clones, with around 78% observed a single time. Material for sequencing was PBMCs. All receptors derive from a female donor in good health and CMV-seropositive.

The CDR3 DNA reads as TGTGCCAGCAGTGAACAACCGACTCGAGCCGGGGAGCTGTTTTTT. Its translation is CASSEQPTRAGELFF. The J gene is TRBJ2-2, the V gene TRBV6-4; D not resolved. The germline V gene has CDR1 MRHNA and CDR2 SNTAGT. V was clipped by 3 bases and J by 6 bases, with 14 bases between them. The CDR3 contains 15 residues.

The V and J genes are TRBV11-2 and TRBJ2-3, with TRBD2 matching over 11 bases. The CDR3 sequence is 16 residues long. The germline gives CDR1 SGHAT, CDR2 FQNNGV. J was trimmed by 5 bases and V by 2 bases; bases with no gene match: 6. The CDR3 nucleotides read TGTGCCAGCAGCTTAATAGCGGGAGGGCCGGTAGATACGCAGTATTTT. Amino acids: CASSLIAGGPVDTQYF.

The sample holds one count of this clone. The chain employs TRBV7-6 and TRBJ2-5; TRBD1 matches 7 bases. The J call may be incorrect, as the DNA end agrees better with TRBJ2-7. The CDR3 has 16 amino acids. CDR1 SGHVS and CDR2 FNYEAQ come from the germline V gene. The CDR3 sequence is CASSLGIGVTGYEQYF. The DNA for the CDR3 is TGTGCCAGCAGCTTAGGAATTGGTGTGACAGGGTACGAGCAGTACTTC.

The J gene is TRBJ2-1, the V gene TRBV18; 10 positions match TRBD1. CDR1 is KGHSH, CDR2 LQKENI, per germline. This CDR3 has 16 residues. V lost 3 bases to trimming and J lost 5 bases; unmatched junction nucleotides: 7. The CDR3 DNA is TGTGCCAGCTCACCGCCCGGGACAGGGGCCCACAATGAGCAGTTCTTC. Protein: CASSPPGTGAHNEQFF.

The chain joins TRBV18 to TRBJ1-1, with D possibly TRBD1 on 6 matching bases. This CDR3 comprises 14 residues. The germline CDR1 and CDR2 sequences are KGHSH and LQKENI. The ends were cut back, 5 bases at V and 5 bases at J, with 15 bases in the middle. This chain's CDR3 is CASSLQGERTEAFF. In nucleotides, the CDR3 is TGTGCCAGCTCATTACAGGGAGAGAGGACTGAAGCTTTCTTT.

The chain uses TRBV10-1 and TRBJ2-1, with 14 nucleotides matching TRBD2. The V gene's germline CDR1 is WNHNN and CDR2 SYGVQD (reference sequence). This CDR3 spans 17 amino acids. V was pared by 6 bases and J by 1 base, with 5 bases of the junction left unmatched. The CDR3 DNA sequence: TGCGCCAGCAGGGGGACTAGCGGGAGTGGGTCCTACAATGAGCAGTTCTTC. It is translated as CASRGTSGSGSYNEQFF.

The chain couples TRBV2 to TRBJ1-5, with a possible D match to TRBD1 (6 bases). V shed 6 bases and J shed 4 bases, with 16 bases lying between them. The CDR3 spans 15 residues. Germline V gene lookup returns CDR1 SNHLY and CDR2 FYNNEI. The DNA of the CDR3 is TGTGCCAGCAGCCGGACGGGGGGCGGGAATCAGCCCCAGCATTTT. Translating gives CASSRTGGGNQPQHF.

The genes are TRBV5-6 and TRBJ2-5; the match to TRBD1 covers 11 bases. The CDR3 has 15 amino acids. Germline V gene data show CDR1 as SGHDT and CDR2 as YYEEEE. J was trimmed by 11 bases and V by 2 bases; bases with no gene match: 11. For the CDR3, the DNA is TGTGCCAGCAGCTTACGGGACAGGGGGTCGAGGGAGCAGTACTTC. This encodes CASSLRDRGSREQYF.

The CDR3 sequence is CASSPGSGRRTEQFF. The CDR3 nucleotides read TGTGCCAGCAGCCCCGGTAGCGGGAGAAGGACTGAGCAGTTCTTC. J is TRBJ2-1 and V is TRBV7-2, with 9 bases aligning to TRBD2. V lost 5 bases to trimming and J lost 9 bases; unmatched junction nucleotides: 11. The CDR3 totals 15 residues. From germline, CDR1 is SGHTA and CDR2 FQGNSA. The whole variable domain, remainder taken from reference TRBV7-2 and TRBJ2-1, is GAGVSQSPSNKVTEKGKDVELRCDPISGHTALYWYRQSLGQGLEFLIYFQGNSAPDKSGLPSDRFSAERTGGSVSTLTIQRTQQEDSAVYLCASSPGSGRRTEQFFGPGTRLTVL.

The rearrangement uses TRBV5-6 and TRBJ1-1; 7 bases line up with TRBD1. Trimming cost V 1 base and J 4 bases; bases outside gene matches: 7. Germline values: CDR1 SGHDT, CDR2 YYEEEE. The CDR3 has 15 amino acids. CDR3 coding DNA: TGTGCCAGCAGCTTGTGGACAGGCGGTGGCACTGAAGCTTTCTTT. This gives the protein CASSLWTGGGTEAFF.

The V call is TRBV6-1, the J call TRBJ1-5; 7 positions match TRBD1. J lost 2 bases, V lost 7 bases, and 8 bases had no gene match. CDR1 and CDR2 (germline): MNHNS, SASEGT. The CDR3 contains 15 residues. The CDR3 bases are TGTGCCAGCAAGAGAGATACAGGGGGCAATCAGCCCCAGCATTTT. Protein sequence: CASKRDTGGNQPQHF.

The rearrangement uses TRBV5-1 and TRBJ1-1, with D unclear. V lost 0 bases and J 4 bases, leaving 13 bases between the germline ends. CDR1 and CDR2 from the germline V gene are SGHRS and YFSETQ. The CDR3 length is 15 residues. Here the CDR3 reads CASSLGDSGITEAFF. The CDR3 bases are TGCGCCAGCAGCTTGGGGGATTCGGGGATCACTGAAGCTTTCTTT.

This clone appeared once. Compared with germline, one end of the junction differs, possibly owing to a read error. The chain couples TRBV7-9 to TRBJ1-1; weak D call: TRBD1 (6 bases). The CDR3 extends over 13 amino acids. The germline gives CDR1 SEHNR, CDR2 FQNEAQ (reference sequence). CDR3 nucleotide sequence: TGTTCCAGCAGCTTTCAACAGGGCACTGAAGCTTTCTTT. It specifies CSSSFQQGTEAFF.

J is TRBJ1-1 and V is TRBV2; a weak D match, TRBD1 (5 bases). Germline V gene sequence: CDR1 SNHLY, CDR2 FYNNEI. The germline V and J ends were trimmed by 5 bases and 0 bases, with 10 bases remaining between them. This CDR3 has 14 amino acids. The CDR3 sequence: CASSPDSLNTEAFF. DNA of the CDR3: TGTGCCAGCAGTCCAGACAGTTTGAACACTGAAGCTTTCTTT.

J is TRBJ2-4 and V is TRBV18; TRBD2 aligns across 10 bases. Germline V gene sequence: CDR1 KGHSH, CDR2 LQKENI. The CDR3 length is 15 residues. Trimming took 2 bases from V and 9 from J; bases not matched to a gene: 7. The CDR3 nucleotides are TGTGCCAGCTCACCAGTTGTCCAGCGGGAGGGCATTCAGTACTTC. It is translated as CASSPVVQREGIQYF. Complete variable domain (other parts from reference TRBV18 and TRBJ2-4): NAGVMQNPRHLVRRRGQEARLRCSPMKGHSHVYWYRQLPEEGLKFMVYLQKENIIDESGMPKERFSAEFPKEGPSILRIQQVVRGDSAAYFCASSPVVQREGIQYFGAGTRLSVL.

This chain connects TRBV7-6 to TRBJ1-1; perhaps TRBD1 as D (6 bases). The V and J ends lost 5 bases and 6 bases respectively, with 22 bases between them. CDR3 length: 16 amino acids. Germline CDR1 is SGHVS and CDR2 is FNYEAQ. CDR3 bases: TGTGCCAGCAGCCACCACGATGAGACAGGACGCGCTGAAGCTTTCTTT. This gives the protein CASSHHDETGRAEAFF.

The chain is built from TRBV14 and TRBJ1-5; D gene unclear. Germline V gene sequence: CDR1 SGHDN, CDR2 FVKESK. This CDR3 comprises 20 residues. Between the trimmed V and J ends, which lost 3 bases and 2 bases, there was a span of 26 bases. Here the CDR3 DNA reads TGTGCCAGCAGCCAGAACCCCCGAGTTTTTGATCCGGGTGGCAATCAGCCCCAGCATTTT. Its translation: CASSQNPRVFDPGGNQPQHF.

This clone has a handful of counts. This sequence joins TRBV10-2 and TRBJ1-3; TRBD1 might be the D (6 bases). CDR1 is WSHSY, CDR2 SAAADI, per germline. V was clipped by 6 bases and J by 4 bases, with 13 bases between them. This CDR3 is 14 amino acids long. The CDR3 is CASRTGGGGNTIYF. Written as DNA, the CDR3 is TGCGCCAGCAGGACAGGCGGGGGGGGAAACACCATATATTTT.

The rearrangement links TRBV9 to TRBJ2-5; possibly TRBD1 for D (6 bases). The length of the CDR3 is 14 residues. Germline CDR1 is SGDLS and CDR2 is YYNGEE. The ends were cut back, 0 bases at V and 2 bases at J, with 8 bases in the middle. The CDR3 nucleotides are TGTGCCAGCAGCGTAGGGGACATACAAGAGACCCAGTACTTC. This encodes CASSVGDIQETQYF.

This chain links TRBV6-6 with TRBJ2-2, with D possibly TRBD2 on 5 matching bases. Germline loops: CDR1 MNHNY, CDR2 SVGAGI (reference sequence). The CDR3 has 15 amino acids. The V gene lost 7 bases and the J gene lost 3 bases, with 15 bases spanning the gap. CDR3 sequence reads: CASTNGKVDTGELFF. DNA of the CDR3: TGTGCCAGCACCAACGGGAAGGTGGACACCGGGGAGCTGTTTTTT.

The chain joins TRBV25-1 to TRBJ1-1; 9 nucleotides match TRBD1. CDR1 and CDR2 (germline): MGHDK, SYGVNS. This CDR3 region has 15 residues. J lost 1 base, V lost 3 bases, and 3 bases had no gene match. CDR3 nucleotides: TGTGCCAGCAGTGATGCGACAGGGGGGAACACTGAAGCTTTCTTT. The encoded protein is CASSDATGGNTEAFF.

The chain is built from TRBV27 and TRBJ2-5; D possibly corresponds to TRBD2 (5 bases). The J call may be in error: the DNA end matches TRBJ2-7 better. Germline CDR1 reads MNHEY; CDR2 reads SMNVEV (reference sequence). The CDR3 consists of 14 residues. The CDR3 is CASSLRRGPYEQYF. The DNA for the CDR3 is TGTGCCAGCAGTTTACGGAGAGGGCCCTACGAGCAGTACTTC.

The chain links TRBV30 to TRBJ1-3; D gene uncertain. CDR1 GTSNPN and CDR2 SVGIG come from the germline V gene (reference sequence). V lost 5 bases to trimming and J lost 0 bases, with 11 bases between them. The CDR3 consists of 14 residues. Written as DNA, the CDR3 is TGTGCCTGGGATCCAGGTTTCTCTGGAAACACCATATATTTT. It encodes CAWDPGFSGNTIYF.

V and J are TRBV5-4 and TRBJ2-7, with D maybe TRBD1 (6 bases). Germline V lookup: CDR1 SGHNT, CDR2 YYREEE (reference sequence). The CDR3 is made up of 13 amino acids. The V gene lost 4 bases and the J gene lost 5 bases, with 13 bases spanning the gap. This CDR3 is CASSGPGVNEQYF. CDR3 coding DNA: TGTGCCAGCAGCGGCCCAGGGGTTAACGAGCAGTACTTC.

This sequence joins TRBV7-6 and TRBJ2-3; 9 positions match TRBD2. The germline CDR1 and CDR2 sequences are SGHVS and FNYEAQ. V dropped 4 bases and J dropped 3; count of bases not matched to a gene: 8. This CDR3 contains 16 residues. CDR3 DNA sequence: TGTGCCAGCAGCTCGGGACTAGCTACAATAACAGATACGCAGTATTTT. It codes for CASSSGLATITDTQYF.

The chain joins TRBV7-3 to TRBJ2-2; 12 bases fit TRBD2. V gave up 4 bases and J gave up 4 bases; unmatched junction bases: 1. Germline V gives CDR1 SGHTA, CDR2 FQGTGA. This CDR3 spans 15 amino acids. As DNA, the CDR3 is TGTGCCAGCAGCTCGACTAGCGGGGGCACCGGGGAGCTGTTTTTT. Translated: CASSSTSGGTGELFF.

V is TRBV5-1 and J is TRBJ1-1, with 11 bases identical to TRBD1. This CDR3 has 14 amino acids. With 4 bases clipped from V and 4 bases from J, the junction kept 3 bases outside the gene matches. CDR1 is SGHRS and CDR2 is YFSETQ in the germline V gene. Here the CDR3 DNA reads TGCGCCAGCAGCGACGGGACAGGGGGCACTGAAGCTTTCTTT. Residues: CASSDGTGGTEAFF.

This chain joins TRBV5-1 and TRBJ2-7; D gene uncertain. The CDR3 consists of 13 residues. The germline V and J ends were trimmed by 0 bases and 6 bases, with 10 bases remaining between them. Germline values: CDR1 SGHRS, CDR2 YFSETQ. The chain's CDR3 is CASSLGNSSEQYF. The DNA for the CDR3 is TGCGCCAGCAGCTTGGGGAACTCTAGCGAGCAGTACTTC.

For the CDR3, the DNA is TGTGCCAGCTCACTGTATGGAACCCATCCTAGCCACACTGAAGCTTTCTTT. Its translation: CASSLYGTHPSHTEAFF. The chain links TRBV18 to TRBJ1-1, with D unresolved. The CDR3 extends over 17 amino acids. Germline loops: CDR1 KGHSH, CDR2 LQKENI. V was shortened by 4 bases and J by 3 bases, with 21 bases between the two germline ends.

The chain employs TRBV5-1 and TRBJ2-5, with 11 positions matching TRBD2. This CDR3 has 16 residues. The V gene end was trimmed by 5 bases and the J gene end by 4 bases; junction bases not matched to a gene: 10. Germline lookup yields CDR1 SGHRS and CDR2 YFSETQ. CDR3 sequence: CASSLSLAGGLETQYF. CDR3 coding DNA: TGCGCCAGCAGTCTCAGTTTAGCGGGAGGGTTAGAGACCCAGTACTTC.